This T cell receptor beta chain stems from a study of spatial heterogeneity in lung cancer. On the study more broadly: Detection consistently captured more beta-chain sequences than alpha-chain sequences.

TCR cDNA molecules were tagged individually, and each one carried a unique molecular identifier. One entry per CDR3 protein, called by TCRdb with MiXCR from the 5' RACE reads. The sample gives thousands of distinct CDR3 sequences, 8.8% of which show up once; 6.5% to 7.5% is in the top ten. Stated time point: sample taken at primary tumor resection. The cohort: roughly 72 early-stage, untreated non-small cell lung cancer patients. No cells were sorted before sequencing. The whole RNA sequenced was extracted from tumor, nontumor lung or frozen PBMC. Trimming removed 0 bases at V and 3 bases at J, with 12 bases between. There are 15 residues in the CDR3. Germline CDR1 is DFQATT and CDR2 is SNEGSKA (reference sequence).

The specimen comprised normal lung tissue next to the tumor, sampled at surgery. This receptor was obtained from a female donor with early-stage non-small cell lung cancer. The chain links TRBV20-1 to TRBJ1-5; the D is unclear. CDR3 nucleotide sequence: TGCAGTGCTAGAGATCCGGGAAGTTACAATCAGCCCCAGCATTTT. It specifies CSARDPGSYNQPQHF.